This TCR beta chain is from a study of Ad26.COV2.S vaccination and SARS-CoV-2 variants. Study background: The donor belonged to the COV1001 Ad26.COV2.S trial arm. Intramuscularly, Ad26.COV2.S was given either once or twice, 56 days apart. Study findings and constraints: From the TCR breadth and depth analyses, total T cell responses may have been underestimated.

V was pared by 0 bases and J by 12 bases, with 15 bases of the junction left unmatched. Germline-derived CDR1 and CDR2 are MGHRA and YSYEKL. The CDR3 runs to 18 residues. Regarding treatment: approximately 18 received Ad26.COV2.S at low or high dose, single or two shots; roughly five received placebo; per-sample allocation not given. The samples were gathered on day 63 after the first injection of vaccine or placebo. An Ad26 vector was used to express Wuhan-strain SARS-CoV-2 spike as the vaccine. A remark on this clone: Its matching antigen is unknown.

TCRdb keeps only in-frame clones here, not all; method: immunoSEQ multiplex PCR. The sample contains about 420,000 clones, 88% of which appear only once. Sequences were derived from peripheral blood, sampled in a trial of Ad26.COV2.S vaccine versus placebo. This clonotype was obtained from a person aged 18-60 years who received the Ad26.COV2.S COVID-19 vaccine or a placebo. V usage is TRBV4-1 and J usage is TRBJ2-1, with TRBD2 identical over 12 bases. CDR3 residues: CASSQDWLASGGASAQFF. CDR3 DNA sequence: TGCGCCAGCAGCCAAGATTGGCTAGCTAGCGGGGGGGCATCCGCGCAGTTCTTC.